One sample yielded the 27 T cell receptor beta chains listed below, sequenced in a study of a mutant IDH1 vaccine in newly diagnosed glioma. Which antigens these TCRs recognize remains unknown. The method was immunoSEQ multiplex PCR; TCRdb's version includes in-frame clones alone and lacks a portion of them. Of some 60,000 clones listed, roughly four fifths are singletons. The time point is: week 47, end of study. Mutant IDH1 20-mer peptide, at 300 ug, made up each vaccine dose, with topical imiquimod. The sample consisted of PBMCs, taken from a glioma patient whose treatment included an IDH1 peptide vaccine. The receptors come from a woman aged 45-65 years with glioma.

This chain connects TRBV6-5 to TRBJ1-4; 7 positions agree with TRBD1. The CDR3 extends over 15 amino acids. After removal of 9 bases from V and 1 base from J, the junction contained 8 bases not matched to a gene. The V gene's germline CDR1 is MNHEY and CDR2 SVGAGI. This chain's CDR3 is CASRPRGLTNEKLFF. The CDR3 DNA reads TGTGCCAGTCGGCCTAGGGGGCTAACTAATGAAAAACTGTTTTTT.

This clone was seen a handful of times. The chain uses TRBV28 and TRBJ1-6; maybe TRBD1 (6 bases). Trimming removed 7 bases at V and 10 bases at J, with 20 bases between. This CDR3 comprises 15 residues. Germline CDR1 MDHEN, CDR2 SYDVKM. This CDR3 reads CASTATGGAQSPLHF. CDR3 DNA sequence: TGTGCCAGCACCGCCACGGGGGGCGCCCAATCACCCCTCCACTTT.

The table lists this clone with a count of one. CDR3 bases: TGTGCCAGCAGCTCGCGGTGGACTCAAGAGACCCAGTACTTC. The encoded protein is CASSSRWTQETQYF. The chain links TRBV13 to TRBJ2-5, with a possible D match to TRBD2 (5 bases). Germline V gene sequence: CDR1 PRHDT, CDR2 FYEKMQ (reference sequence). This CDR3 region has 14 residues. V lost 4 bases to trimming and J lost 2 bases, with 11 bases between them.

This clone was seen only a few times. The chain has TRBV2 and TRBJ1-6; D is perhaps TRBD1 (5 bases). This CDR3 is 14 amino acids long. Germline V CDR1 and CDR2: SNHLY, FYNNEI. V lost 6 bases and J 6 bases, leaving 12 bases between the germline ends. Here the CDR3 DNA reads TGTGCCAGCAGGGCGACAGTGACTAATTCACCCCTCCACTTT. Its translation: CASRATVTNSPLHF.

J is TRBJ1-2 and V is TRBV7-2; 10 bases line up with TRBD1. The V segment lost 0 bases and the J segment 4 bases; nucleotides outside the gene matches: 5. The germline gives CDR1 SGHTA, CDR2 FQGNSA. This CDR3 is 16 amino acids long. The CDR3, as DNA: TGTGCCAGCAGCTTAGCAGCGAGGACAGGGGGCTATGGCTACACCTTC. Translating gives CASSLAARTGGYGYTF.

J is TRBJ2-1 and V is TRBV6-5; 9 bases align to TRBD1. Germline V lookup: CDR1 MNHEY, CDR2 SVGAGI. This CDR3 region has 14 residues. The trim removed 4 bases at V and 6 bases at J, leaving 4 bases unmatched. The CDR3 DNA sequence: TGTGCCAGCAGTTGGACAGGGGCTGGCAATGAGCAGTTCTTC. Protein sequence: CASSWTGAGNEQFF.

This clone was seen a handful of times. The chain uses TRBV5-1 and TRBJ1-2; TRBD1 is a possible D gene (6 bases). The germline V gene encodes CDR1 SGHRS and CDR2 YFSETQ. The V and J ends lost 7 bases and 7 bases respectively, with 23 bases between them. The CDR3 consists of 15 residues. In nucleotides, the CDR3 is TGCGCCAGCTCGCCGCGGACGGGGGGCGCTGGTGGCTACACCTTC. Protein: CASSPRTGGAGGYTF.

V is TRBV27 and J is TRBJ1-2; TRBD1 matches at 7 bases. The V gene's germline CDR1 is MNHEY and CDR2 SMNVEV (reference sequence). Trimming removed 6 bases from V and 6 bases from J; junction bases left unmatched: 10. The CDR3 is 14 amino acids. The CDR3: CASRFLGQRNGYTF. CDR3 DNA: TGTGCCAGCAGATTCCTGGGACAGAGGAATGGCTACACCTTC.

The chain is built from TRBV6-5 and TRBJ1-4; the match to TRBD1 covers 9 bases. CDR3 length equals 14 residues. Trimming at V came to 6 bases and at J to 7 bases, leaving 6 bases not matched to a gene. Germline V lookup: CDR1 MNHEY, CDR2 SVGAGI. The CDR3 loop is CASRVQGAREKLFF. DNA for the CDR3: TGTGCCAGCAGAGTACAGGGGGCGCGTGAAAAACTGTTTTTT.

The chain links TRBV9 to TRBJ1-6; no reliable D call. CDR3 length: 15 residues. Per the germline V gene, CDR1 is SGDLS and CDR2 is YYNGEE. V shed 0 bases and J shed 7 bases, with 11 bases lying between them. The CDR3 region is CASSVGAMGNSPLHF. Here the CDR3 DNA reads TGTGCCAGCAGCGTAGGAGCAATGGGGAATTCACCCCTCCACTTT. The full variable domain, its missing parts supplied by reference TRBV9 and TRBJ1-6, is DSGVTQTPKHLITATGQRVTLRCSPRSGDLSVYWYQQSLDQGLQFLIQYYNGEERAKGNILERFSAQQFPDLHSELNLSSLELGDSALYFCASSVGAMGNSPLHFGNGTRLTVT.

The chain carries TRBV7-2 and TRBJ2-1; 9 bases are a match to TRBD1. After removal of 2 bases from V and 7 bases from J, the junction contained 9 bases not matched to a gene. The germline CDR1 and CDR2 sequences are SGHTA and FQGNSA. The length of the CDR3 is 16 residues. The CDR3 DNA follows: TGTGCCAGCAGCTTAAGAGGGACAGGGACGGGGAATGAGCAGTTCTTC. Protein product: CASSLRGTGTGNEQFF.

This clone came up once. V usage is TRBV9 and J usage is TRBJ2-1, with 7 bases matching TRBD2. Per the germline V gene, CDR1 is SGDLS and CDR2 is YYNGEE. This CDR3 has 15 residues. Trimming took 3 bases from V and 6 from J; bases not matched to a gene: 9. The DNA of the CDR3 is TGTGCCAGCAGCGGAACTAGCGCTTCACGCAATGAGCAGTTCTTC. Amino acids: CASSGTSASRNEQFF.

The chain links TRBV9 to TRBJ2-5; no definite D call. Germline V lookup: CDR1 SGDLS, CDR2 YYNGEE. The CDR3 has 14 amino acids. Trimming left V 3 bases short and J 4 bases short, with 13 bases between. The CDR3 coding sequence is TGTGCCAGCAGCGCAAGAATCGTGGGAGAGACCCAGTACTTC. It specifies CASSARIVGETQYF.

The CDR3 coding sequence is TGTGCCAGCAGTCTCAGGGACAGGAGAACTAATGAAAAACTGTTTTTT. It codes for CASSLRDRRTNEKLFF. This chain uses TRBV27 with TRBJ1-4, with 8 bases aligning to TRBD1. The CDR3 has 16 residues. V lost 5 bases, J lost 1 base, and 6 bases stayed unmatched. The V gene's germline CDR1 is MNHEY and CDR2 SMNVEV (reference sequence).

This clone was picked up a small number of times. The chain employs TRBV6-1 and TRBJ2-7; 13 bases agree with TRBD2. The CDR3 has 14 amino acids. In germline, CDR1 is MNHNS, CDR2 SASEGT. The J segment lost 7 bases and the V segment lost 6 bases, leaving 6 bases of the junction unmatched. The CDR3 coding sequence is TGTGCCAGCAGACTAGCGGGGGGGGATGGTGAGCAGTACTTC. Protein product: CASRLAGGDGEQYF.

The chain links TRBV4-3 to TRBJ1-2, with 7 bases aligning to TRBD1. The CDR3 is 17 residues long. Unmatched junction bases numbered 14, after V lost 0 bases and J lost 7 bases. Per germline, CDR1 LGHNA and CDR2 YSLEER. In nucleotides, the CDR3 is TGCGCCAGCAGCCAAGATTTTCAGGGGGGAACGGGTCGTGGCTACACCTTC. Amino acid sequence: CASSQDFQGGTGRGYTF.

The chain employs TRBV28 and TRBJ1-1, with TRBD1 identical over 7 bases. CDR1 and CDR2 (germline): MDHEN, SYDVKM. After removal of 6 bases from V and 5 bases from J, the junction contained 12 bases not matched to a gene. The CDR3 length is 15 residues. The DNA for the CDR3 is TGTGCCAGCAGCCTTAACAGGGGCTCTGAGACTGAAGCTTTCTTT. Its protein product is CASSLNRGSETEAFF.

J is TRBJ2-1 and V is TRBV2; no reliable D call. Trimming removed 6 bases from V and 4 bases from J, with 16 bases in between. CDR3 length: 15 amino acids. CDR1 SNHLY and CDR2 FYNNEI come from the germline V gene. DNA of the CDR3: TGTGCCAGCAGCCCGGATAGGCAGCCATACAATGAGCAGTTCTTC. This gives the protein CASSPDRQPYNEQFF.

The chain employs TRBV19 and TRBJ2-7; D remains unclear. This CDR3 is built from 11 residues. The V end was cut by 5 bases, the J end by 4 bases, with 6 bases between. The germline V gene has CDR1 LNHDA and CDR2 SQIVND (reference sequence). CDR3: CASSAGYEQYF. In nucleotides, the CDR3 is TGTGCCAGTAGTGCCGGGTACGAGCAGTACTTC.

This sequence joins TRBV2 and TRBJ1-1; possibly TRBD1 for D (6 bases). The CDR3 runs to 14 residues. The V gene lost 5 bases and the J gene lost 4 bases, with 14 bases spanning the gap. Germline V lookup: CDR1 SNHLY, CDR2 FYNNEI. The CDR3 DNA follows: TGTGCCAGCAGTCCCCGGGGGGCGGGCACTGAAGCTTTCTTT. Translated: CASSPRGAGTEAFF.

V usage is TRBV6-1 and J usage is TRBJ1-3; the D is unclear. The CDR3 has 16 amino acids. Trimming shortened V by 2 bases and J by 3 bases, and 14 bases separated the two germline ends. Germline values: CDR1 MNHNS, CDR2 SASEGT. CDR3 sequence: CASSESDGNLGNTIYF. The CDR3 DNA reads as TGTGCCAGCAGTGAATCCGACGGAAACCTTGGAAACACCATATATTTT.

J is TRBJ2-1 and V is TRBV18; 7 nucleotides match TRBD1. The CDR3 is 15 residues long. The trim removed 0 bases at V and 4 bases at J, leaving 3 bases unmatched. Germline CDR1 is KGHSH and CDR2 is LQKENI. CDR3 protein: CASSPPPGGYNEQFF. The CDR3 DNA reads TGTGCCAGCTCACCACCTCCAGGGGGATACAATGAGCAGTTCTTC. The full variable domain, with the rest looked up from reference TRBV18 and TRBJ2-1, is NAGVMQNPRHLVRRRGQEARLRCSPMKGHSHVYWYRQLPEEGLKFMVYLQKENIIDESGMPKERFSAEFPKEGPSILRIQQVVRGDSAAYFCASSPPPGGYNEQFFGPGTRLTVL.

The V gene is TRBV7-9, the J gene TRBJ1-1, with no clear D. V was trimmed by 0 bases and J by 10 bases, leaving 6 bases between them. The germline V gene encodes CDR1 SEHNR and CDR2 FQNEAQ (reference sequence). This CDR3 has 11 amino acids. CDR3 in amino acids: CASSLALGAFF. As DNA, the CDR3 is TGTGCCAGCAGCTTAGCGTTGGGAGCTTTCTTT.

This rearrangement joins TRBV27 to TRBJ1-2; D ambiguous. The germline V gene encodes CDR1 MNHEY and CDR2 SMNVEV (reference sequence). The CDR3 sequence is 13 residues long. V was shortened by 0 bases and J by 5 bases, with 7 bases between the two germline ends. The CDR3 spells CASSLSSQYGYTF. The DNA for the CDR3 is TGTGCCAGCAGTTTATCGTCGCAGTATGGCTACACCTTC.

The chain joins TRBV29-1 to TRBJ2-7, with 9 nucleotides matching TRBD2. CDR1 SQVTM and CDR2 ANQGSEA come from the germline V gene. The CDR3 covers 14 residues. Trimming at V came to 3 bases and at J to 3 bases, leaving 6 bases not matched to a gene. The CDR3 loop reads CSVEDSGGRYEQYF. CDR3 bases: TGCAGCGTTGAGGATAGCGGGGGCCGCTACGAGCAGTACTTC.

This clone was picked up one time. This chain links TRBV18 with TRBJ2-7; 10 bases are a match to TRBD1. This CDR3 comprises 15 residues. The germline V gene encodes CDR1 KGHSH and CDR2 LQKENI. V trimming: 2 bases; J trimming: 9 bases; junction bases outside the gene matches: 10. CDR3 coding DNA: TGTGCCAGCTCACCAGGGACAGGGGAGAGGTCTGGGCAGTACTTC. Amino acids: CASSPGTGERSGQYF.

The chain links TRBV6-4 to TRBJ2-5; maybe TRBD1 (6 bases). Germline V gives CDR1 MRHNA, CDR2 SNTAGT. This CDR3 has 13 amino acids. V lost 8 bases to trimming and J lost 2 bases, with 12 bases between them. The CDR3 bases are TGTGCCAGCGCCGGGACACCTCAAGAGACCCAGTACTTC. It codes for CASAGTPQETQYF.